This T cell receptor beta chain is drawn from a study of siplizumab effects on memory and regulatory T cells. Findings and limits, study-wide: Sequences below about 10^-5 frequency were poorly captured, limiting mapping of alloreactive clones.

The V and J ends lost 7 bases and 1 base, in that order; junction bases with no gene match: 17. CDR1 and CDR2 (germline): MRHNA, SNTAGT. This CDR3 comprises 18 residues. Produced via immunoSEQ multiplex PCR; TCRdb's table is partial and in-frame only. The sample consists of some 99,000 clones, roughly 94% of them appearing once. For this clone: Its antigen is unidentified.

Sequencing input: Tregs sorted from blood. The chain has TRBV6-4 and TRBJ2-3, with 7 bases aligning to TRBD2. This receptor was taken from a human donor in good health. DNA for the CDR3: TGTGCCAGCATTGTCGGCGGGAGAAGTATTAGGGGCACAGATACGCAGTATTTT. Residues: CASIVGGRSIRGTDTQYF.